Listed here is a single T cell receptor beta chain. The CDR3 is made up of 17 amino acids. The authors' processing: Amplifying reference gene primers gave estimates of nucleated cell counts. Sequencing was performed with immunoSEQ multiplex PCR; in TCRdb, only in-frame clones are kept and a portion is missing. The V and J calls and clone size were taken over from that table, and D and trimming were inferred from the DNA. This table has 90,000 to 120,000 clones, about nine tenths appearing once. This sample was taken from a study of blood T cell repertoires in COVID-19. Background on the study: T cells, B-cell-depleted T cells, or PBMCs provided the cDNA or gDNA that served as material.

This rearrangement joins TRBV21-1 to TRBJ2-1; the table's D call of TRBD2 was not tested on the DNA. TRBV21-1 is a pseudogene segment. The TCR originated in a woman aged 25-40 years with acute or convalescent COVID-19. Sequenced material: peripheral blood. CDR3 nucleotides: TGTGCCAGCAGCACCCGGGAGGGCGGGGTTGACTACAATGAGCAGTTCTTC. It specifies CASSTREGGVDYNEQFF.